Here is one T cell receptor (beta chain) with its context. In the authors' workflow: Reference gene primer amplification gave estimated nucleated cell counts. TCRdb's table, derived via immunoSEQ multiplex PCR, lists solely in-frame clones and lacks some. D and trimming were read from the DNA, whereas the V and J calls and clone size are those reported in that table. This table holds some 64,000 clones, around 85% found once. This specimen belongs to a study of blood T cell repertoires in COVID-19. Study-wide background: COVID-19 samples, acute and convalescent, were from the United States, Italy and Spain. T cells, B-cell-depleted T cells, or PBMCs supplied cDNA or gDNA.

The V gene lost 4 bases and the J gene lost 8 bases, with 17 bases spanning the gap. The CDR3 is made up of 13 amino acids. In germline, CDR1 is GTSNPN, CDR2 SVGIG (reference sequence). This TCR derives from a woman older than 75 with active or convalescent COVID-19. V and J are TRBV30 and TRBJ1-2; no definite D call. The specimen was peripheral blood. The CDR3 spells CAWTPGRVRGYTF. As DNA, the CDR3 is TGTGCCTGGACCCCGGGTAGAGTCCGCGGCTACACCTTC.